A single sample gave rise to the 14 T cell receptor beta chains below, sequenced in a study of regulatory T cells in long-lasting Graves disease. Construction of the TCR beta libraries employed iRepertoire HTBI primers in conjunction with Arm-PCR of CDR3 regions. TCRdb itself ran the multiplex PCR reads through MiXCR, one entry per CDR3 protein. This table holds hundreds of thousands of distinct CDR3 sequences, roughly 13% found once. Documented time point: newly diagnosed GD, antithyroid drugs for less than 3 months. Extracted PBMC RNA gave rise to the TCR library. The sample was also linked to a second study, of T cells in Graves' hyperthyroidism and ophthalmopathy.

The sequences come from peripheral blood mononuclear cells (PBMCs), collected at new diagnosis, from a patient treated with antithyroid drugs. The receptors here all came from a man aged 25 to 40 with Graves disease.

This clonotype was detected many times. The chain's CDR3 is CASGTSGRASTGELFF. CDR3 DNA: TGTGCCAGCGGGACTAGCGGGAGGGCCAGTACCGGGGAGCTGTTTTTT. This chain uses TRBV27 with TRBJ2-2, with 16 bases aligning to TRBD2. The germline CDR1 and CDR2 sequences are MNHEY and SMNVEV (reference sequence). Trimming at V came to 8 bases and at J to 5 bases, leaving 5 bases not matched to a gene. The length of the CDR3 is 16 residues.

The gene calls are TRBV19 and TRBJ1-4; possibly TRBD1 for D (6 bases). The germline V and J ends were trimmed by 6 bases and 3 bases, with 23 bases remaining between them. The CDR3 covers 18 residues. CDR1 LNHDA and CDR2 SQIVND come from the germline V gene (reference sequence). The CDR3 protein is CASRFGDPQGRPNEKLFF. In DNA, the CDR3 is TGTGCCAGTAGATTCGGAGACCCTCAGGGGCGACCTAATGAAAAACTGTTTTTT.

This clonotype was seen once. The V call is TRBV30, the J call TRBJ2-3; a weak D match, TRBD1 (5 bases). V was clipped by 7 bases and J by 9 bases, with 14 bases between them. The germline CDR1 and CDR2 sequences are GTSNPN and SVGIG (reference sequence). The CDR3 is made up of 11 amino acids. The CDR3 protein is CASPREGTQYF. The CDR3 DNA follows: TGTGCCTCCCCCAGGGAAGGGACGCAGTATTTT.

This clonotype was recorded a few times. The rearrangement uses TRBV27 and TRBJ2-5; D is undetermined. The CDR3 sequence is 14 residues long. Germline loops: CDR1 MNHEY, CDR2 SMNVEV (reference sequence). Between the trimmed V and J ends, which lost 4 bases and 2 bases, there was a span of 11 bases. CDR3 amino acids: CASSSIYIQETQYF. The CDR3, as DNA: TGTGCCAGCAGTTCAATCTACATTCAAGAGACCCAGTACTTC.

A note on this clonotype: A far larger clone is one base from this, pointing to a likely read error. The V gene is TRBV27, the J gene TRBJ1-1; 9 nucleotides line up with TRBD1. Trimming removed 7 bases from V and 7 bases from J; junction bases left unmatched: 10. Per the germline V gene, CDR1 is MNHEY and CDR2 is SMNVEV (reference sequence). The CDR3 extends over 14 amino acids. In nucleotides, the CDR3 is TGTGCCAGCATGGTACAGGGGGCCGGATTTGAAGCTTTCTTT. Translating it yields CASMVQGAGFEAFF.

The gene calls are TRBV11-2 and TRBJ2-7; no reliable D call. CDR1 is SGHAT and CDR2 is FQNNGV in the germline V gene. CDR3 size: 12 residues. With 3 bases removed from V and 4 bases from J, the gap between germline ends came to 7 bases. The CDR3 region is CASSLVKYEQYF. Here the CDR3 DNA reads TGTGCCAGCAGCTTGGTGAAATACGAGCAGTACTTC.

The chain is built from TRBV6-5 and TRBJ1-1, with a tentative D call TRBD1 (6 bases). V lost 2 bases, J lost 0 bases, and 13 bases lay in between. The CDR3 length is 16 residues. Germline assignment: CDR1 MNHEY and CDR2 SVGAGI. The CDR3 here is CASSYTPGGLNTEAFF. In nucleotides, the CDR3 is TGTGCCAGCAGTTACACCCCGGGGGGGCTGAACACTGAAGCTTTCTTT.

The chain carries TRBV24-1 and TRBJ1-2, with TRBD1 identical over 8 bases. CDR1 is KGHDR and CDR2 is SFDVKD in the germline V gene. The CDR3 contains 14 residues. V gave up 3 bases and J gave up 8 bases; unmatched junction bases: 7. For the CDR3, the DNA is TGTGCCACCAGTGATCCGCAGGGGGCGGGCGGCTACACCTTC. Translated: CATSDPQGAGGYTF.

This clonotype was detected ten times or more. V is TRBV2 and J is TRBJ2-3; 11 positions match TRBD2. Germline-derived CDR1 and CDR2 are SNHLY and FYNNEI. The CDR3 is 16 amino acids. With V trimmed by 7 bases and J by 4 bases, 10 bases remained unmatched. The DNA for the CDR3 is TGTGCCAGCACCTATCTGACTAGCGGGATGTCAGATACGCAGTATTTT. As protein: CASTYLTSGMSDTQYF. The full variable domain, in which reference TRBV2 and TRBJ2-3 provide the parts outside the CDR3, is EPEVTQTPSHQVTQMGQEVILRCVPISNHLYFYWYRQILGQKVEFLVSFYNNEISEKSEIFDDQFSVERPDGSNFTLKIRSTKLEDSAMYFCASTYLTSGMSDTQYFGPGTRLTVL.

This clonotype was seen repeatedly, ten times or more. The chain employs TRBV15 and TRBJ2-5, with a weak D call TRBD2 (6 bases). The CDR3 covers 15 residues. Trimming pared 3 bases from V and 5 bases from J, leaving 16 bases between. From germline, CDR1 is LNHNV and CDR2 YYDKDF (reference sequence). The CDR3 nucleotides read TGTGCCACCAGCAGTCCCCCGCCGGGGGTGGAGACCCAGTACTTC. Translation gives CATSSPPPGVETQYF.

This clonotype was detected ten times or more. The chain combines TRBV2 with TRBJ2-3; D is undetermined. Germline V gives CDR1 SNHLY, CDR2 FYNNEI. Trimming removed 10 bases at V and 0 bases at J, with 17 bases between. The CDR3 is made up of 15 amino acids. The CDR3 DNA sequence: TGTGCCAACGAGTGGCTAGGGCCCAGCACAGATACGCAGTATTTT. Translating it yields CANEWLGPSTDTQYF.

The chain links TRBV11-2 to TRBJ2-2; 14 bases agree with TRBD2. In germline, CDR1 is SGHAT, CDR2 FQNNGV. The junction had 5 bases not matched to a gene; V was cut back by 5 bases and J by 6 bases. The CDR3 is 16 residues long. The CDR3 reads CASSTRTSGRPGELFF. The CDR3, as DNA: TGTGCCAGCAGCACACGGACTAGCGGGAGGCCCGGGGAGCTGTTTTTT.

This clonotype has ten or more counts. This chain uses TRBV2 with TRBJ2-3; TRBD2 matches at 8 bases. With V trimmed by 0 bases and J by 1 base, 6 bases remained unmatched. CDR3 length equals 17 residues. In germline, CDR1 is SNHLY, CDR2 FYNNEI. The CDR3 is CASSEASGTFRTDTQYF. The CDR3 DNA reads TGTGCCAGCAGTGAAGCTAGCGGGACCTTCCGCACAGATACGCAGTATTTT.

This clonotype appeared a single time. The CDR3 DNA reads TGTGCCAGCAGCTTACCAGGGGCGACAGAAGCTTTCTTT. This codes for CASSLPGATEAFF. The gene calls are TRBV7-9 and TRBJ1-1, with a weak D call TRBD1 (6 bases). V was clipped by 2 bases and J by 8 bases, with 12 bases between them. CDR1 SEHNR and CDR2 FQNEAQ come from the germline V gene (reference sequence). CDR3 length: 13 residues.